This TCR beta chain was sequenced for a study of T cells in Graves' hyperthyroidism and ophthalmopathy. Amplified regions were TCR beta CDR3 sequences from RNA transcripts. Carried out on the TCR CDR3, a first-round RT-PCR used the HTBI primer set. TCRdb fed the multiplex PCR reads into MiXCR, producing one record per CDR3 protein. The data contain about 370,000 distinct CDR3 sequences, around 15% of them singletons. This clonotype was recorded many times. In making diagnoses, clinical symptoms, serum thyroxine and TRAb, thyroid ultrasound and orbital computed tomography were all used. The CDR3 contains 13 residues. Per germline, CDR1 SGDLS and CDR2 YYNGEE. J gave up 9 bases and V 6 bases, and 8 bases lay outside the gene matches.

Sequenced sample: blood. The clonotype comes from a woman between 55 and 75 years old with Graves' ophthalmopathy. The chain employs TRBV9 and TRBJ2-2, with TRBD2 identical over 7 bases. For the CDR3, the DNA is TGTGCCAGCACCCATGCGGGAGAAAGGGAGCTGTTTTTT. Translated: CASTHAGERELFF.